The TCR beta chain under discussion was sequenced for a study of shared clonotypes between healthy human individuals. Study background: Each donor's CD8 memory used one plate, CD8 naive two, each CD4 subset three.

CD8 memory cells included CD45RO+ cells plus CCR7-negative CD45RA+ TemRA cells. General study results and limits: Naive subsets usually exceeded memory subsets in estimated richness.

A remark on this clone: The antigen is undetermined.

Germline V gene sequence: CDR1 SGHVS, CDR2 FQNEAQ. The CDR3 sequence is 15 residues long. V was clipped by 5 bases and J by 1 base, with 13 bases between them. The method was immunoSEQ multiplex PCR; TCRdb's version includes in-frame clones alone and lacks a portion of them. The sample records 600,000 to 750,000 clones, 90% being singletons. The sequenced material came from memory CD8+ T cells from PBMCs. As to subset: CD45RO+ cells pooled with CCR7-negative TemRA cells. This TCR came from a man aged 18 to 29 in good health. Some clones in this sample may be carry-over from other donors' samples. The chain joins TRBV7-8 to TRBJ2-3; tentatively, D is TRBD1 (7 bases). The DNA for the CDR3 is TGTGCCAGCAGCCCGCAGGGGGGTCGCACAGATACGCAGTATTTT. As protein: CASSPQGGRTDTQYF.